The sequence of this T cell receptor beta chain was determined in a study of control samples from healthy donors and cancer patients. Profiling relied on immunoSEQ multiplex PCR, and the TCRdb table lists in-frame clones only, not all of them. The repertoire includes roughly 130,000 clones, 75% to 95% of them detected once, and around 8.9% sits in the top ten. Germline V lookup: CDR1 SGHVS, CDR2 FQNEAQ. The CDR3 has 13 amino acids. V gave up 2 bases and J gave up 6 bases, with 10 bases separating them. The sequence was obtained from a man aged 18 to 30 in good health. Source material: blood. The genes are TRBV7-8 and TRBJ2-5; D call uncertain. The CDR3 DNA sequence: TGTGCCAGCAGCTTAACGGCCCTACAGACCCAGTACTTC. The encoded protein is CASSLTALQTQYF.